Listed below are T cell receptor beta chains from one sample, sequenced in a study of read filtering for tumor transcriptome and immune sequencing. TCRdb reprocessed the reads with MiXCR, giving one entry per CDR3 protein. The sample shows 100,000 to 150,000 distinct CDR3 sequences, approximately 12% of them seen only once. Sequencing was performed on a population of CD138-negative cells sorted from bone marrow. These receptors all come from a donor aged 40 or older with multiple myeloma. Both conserved end residues are trimmed from each CDR3. A D gene is named only where the DNA matches it firmly.

j_call,cdr3_length,v_call,d_call,cdr3_aa
TRBJ2-3,9,TRBV11-2,-,ASLGADTQY
TRBJ2-3,14,TRBV19,-,ASSIAGLSSTDTQY
TRBJ2-3,12,TRBV29-1,TRBD2,SATPGLALDTQY
TRBJ2-3,15,TRBV3-1,TRBD2,ASSLLASGGASDTQY
TRBJ1-1,16,TRBV18,TRBD1,ASSPKKGTGFGNTEAF
TRBJ2-7,14,TRBV19,TRBD2,ASSLRGVAGGYEQY
TRBJ2-1,11,TRBV25-1,-,ASSPWGVHEQF
TRBJ1-6,14,TRBV3-1,TRBD1,ASSQEGTGGYSPLH
TRBJ1-6,13,TRBV5-1,-,ASSSGTVQNSPLH
TRBJ2-1,13,TRBV13,-,ASSSGANTYNEQF
TRBJ1-5,11,TRBV12-3/TRBV12-4,TRBD1,ASTGGTGQPQH
TRBJ1-2,14,TRBV7-2,-,ASSLGPPGQGYGYT
TRBJ2-1,13,TRBV5-1,TRBD1,ASSPRQGGNNEQF
TRBJ2-2,12,TRBV4-1,-,ASSQVSTAGELF
TRBJ2-3,14,TRBV5-1,-,ASSLAGTYRTDTQY
TRBJ2-1,13,TRBV18,-,ASSPVLISYNEQF
TRBJ2-2,15,TRBV3-1,TRBD2,ASSQVLAGVGAGELF
TRBJ2-6,12,TRBV29-1,-,SVAGLAEANVLT
TRBJ2-7,15,TRBV6-1,-,ATDGLASLPPPYEQY
TRBJ2-5,12,TRBV28,-,ASASGGHQETQY
TRBJ1-1,12,TRBV18,-,ASSPMGGDTEAF
TRBJ2-2,14,TRBV27,TRBD2,ASRKGLAGYTGELF
TRBJ2-1,10,TRBV18,-,ASSPPGPLEV
TRBJ1-1,14,TRBV5-1,TRBD1,ASSFRTGQGNTEAF
TRBJ1-3,12,TRBV18,-,ASSSGLSGNTIY
TRBJ2-5,10,TRBV7-2,-,ARPDLGETQY
TRBJ2-7,11,TRBV29-1,-,SVRRGLNYEQY
TRBJ2-7,12,TRBV6-6,-,ASKNSGGQLEQY
TRBJ1-5,18,TRBV4-1,-,ASSQVPPHRVGGSNQPQH
TRBJ2-1,14,TRBV5-1,TRBD2,ASSATSGGIYNEQF
TRBJ2-1,10,TRBV29-1,-,SVEDFKLEQF
TRBJ2-3,12,TRBV12-3/TRBV12-4,-,ASSTRGVPDTQY
TRBJ1-1,11,TRBV6-2/TRBV6-3,-,ASSYRTNTEAF
TRBJ2-1,12,TRBV7-9,-,ASSLALRDNEQF
TRBJ2-1,9,TRBV27,-,ASTYYNEQF
TRBJ2-7,13,TRBV5-1,TRBD2,ASSSRTSGGYEQY
TRBJ2-7,16,TRBV21-1,-,ASSKLRDRGMNSYEQY
TRBJ1-2,11,TRBV20-1,-,SARDHAGTGYT
TRBJ2-3,12,TRBV6-5,-,ASSYSRRLDTQY
TRBJ1-2,13,TRBV27,-,ASSLGVGRGYGYT
TRBJ1-1,12,TRBV6-2/TRBV6-3,TRBD1,ASSYRGPNTEAF
TRBJ1-5,11,TRBV5-1,-,ASKRDAGQPQH
TRBJ2-5,13,TRBV12-3/TRBV12-4,TRBD2,ASSPTSGRVETQY
TRBJ2-3,15,TRBV10-1,-,ASSPADVRSGTDTQY
TRBJ2-1,13,TRBV4-2,-,ASSQGPSPGNEQF
TRBJ2-3,12,TRBV5-1,-,ASSLEGGTDTQY
TRBJ2-3,13,TRBV19,TRBD2,ASSTTSGGVDTQY
TRBJ1-2,13,TRBV29-1,TRBD1,STYSVGQGGYGYT
TRBJ2-3,13,TRBV7-2,TRBD1,ASSSDRASTDTQY
TRBJ2-5,13,TRBV5-1,TRBD2,ASSLEVSGGGTQY
TRBJ1-1,15,TRBV28,-,ASSPPGTRGGDTEAF
TRBJ1-2,10,TRBV13,-,ASSGRRDGYT
TRBJ2-2,11,TRBV5-1,-,ASSLVLTGELF
TRBJ1-1,13,TRBV5-1,TRBD1,ASSLPQTGGDEAF
TRBJ2-1,14,TRBV7-9,TRBD2,ASSQPGLAGEGEQF